This T cell receptor (beta chain) was recovered during a study of blood T cell repertoires in COVID-19. Study details: Researchers got acute and convalescent COVID-19 samples from the United States, Italy and Spain.

In the study's own analysis: Estimates of nucleated cell counts were drawn from the amplification of reference gene primers. The method was immunoSEQ multiplex PCR; TCRdb's version includes in-frame clones alone and lacks a portion of them. The D gene and trimming were derived from the DNA, and the V and J assignments and clone size from that table. The top ten hold roughly 2.5% of the sample, which has 200,000 to 250,000 clones, around 89% seen once. Sequenced sample: peripheral blood. The clonotype originates from a young man with COVID-19, enrolled during active disease.

CDR3 protein: CASGRRGLVEQYF. The CDR3 bases are TGTGCCAGCGGTAGGAGGGGTTTGGTGGAGCAGTACTTC. The chain employs TRBV2 and TRBJ2-7; D possibly corresponds to TRBD2 (6 bases). This CDR3 contains 13 residues. V was clipped by 8 bases and J by 7 bases, with 18 bases between them. The germline CDR1 and CDR2 sequences are SNHLY and FYNNEI.